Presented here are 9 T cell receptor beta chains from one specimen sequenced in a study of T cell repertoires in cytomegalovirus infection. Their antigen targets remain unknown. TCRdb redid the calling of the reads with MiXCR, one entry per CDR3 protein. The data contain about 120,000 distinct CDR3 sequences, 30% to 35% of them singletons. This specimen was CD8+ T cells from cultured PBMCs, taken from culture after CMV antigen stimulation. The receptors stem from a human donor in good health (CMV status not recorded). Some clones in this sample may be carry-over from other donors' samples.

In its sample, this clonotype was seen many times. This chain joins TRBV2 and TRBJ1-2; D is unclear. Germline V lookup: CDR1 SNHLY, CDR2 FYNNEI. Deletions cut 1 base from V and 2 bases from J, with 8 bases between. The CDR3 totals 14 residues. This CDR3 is CASSEEQTNYGYTF. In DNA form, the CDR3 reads TGTGCCAGCAGTGAAGAACAGACCAACTATGGCTACACCTTC.

CDR3 in amino acids: CAISDVLNTEAFF. Written as DNA, the CDR3 is TGTGCCATCAGCGACGTCCTTAACACTGAAGCTTTCTTT. The gene calls are TRBV10-3 and TRBJ1-1; no reliable D call. The CDR3 is 13 residues long. The V end lost 6 bases, the J end lost 2 bases, and 10 bases lay between the germline ends. Germline CDR1 and CDR2: ENHRY and SYGVKD.

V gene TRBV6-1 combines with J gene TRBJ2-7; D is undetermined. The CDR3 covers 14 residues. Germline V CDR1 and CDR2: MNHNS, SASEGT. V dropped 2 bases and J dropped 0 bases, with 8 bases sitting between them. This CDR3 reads CASSEHWSSYEQYF. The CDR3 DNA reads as TGTGCCAGCAGTGAACACTGGAGCTCCTACGAGCAGTACTTC.

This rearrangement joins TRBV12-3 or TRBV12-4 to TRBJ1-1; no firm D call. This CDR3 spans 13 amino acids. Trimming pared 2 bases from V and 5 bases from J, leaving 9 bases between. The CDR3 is CASSLPVLTEAFF. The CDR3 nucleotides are TGTGCCAGCAGTTTACCCGTGCTGACTGAAGCTTTCTTT.

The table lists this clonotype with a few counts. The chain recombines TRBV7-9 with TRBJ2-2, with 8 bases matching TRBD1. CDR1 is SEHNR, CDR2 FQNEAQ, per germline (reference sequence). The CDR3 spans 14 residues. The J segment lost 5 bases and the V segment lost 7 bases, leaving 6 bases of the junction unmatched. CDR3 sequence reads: CASTGQGWTGELFF. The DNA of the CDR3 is TGTGCCAGCACCGGACAGGGTTGGACCGGGGAGCTGTTTTTT.

CDR3 DNA: TGTGCCAGCAGTGAAGACGGTGTGTACTCGAACACTGAAGCTTTCTTT. It codes for CASSEDGVYSNTEAFF. The chain has TRBV6-1 and TRBJ1-1; D call uncertain. The CDR3 has 16 residues. The V and J ends lost 1 base and 1 base respectively, with 13 bases between them. Germline assignment: CDR1 MNHNS and CDR2 SASEGT.

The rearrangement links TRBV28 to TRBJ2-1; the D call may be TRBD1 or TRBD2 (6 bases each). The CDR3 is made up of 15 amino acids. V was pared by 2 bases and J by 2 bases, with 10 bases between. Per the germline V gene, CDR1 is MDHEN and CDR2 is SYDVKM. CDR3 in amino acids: CASSLRGAAYNEQFF. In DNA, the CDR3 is TGTGCCAGCAGTTTAAGGGGGGCGGCCTACAATGAGCAGTTCTTC.

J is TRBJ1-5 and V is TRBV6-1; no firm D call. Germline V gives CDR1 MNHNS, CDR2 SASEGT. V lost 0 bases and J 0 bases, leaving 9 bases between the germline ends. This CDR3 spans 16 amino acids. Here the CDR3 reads CASSEAWGYSNQPQHF. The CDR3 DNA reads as TGTGCCAGCAGTGAAGCTTGGGGATATAGCAATCAGCCCCAGCATTTT.

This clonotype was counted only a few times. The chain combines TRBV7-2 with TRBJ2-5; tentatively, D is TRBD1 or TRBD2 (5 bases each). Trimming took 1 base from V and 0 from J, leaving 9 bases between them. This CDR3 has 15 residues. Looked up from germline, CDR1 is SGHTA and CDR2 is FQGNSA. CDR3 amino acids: CASSLDGTDQETQYF. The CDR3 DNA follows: TGTGCCAGCAGCTTAGATGGGACGGACCAAGAGACCCAGTACTTC.